The 3 T cell receptor beta chains presented below share a single source sample, sequenced in a study of OX40 agonist ivuxolimab in advanced cancers. Assay: immunoSEQ multiplex PCR; the TCRdb copy retains only in-frame clones and omits some. The sample consists of roughly 75,000 clones, over 90% of them appearing once. Sequenced here: CD4+ or CD8+ T cells sorted from blood, sampled in a trial of the OX40 agonist ivuxolimab. The receptors come from an adult with an advanced solid tumor such as melanoma, head and neck, liver or kidney cancer.

V usage is TRBV4-3 and J usage is TRBJ1-1; no definite D call. This CDR3 contains 17 residues. Germline assignment: CDR1 LGHNA and CDR2 YSLEER. V lost 5 bases, J lost 0 bases, and 19 bases lay in between. Here the CDR3 reads CASSEVAGFVVNTEAFF. The CDR3 DNA reads TGCGCCAGCAGCGAAGTGGCGGGGTTCGTGGTGAACACTGAAGCTTTCTTT.

Written as DNA, the CDR3 is TGCGCCAGCAGCCTTCTAGCCTACCGCTCCTACAATGAGCAGTTCTTC. Translation: CASSLLAYRSYNEQFF. The V and J genes are TRBV4-3 and TRBJ2-1; the D gene is possibly TRBD2 (5 bases). This CDR3 is 16 amino acids long. Germline lookup yields CDR1 LGHNA and CDR2 YSLEER. Trimming took off 4 bases at V and 0 bases at J, with 13 bases between the two ends.

The CDR3 DNA follows: TGTGCCAGTAGTATAGGGGCCAGTAACTACGAGCAGTACTTC. Protein product: CASSIGASNYEQYF. The chain combines TRBV19 with TRBJ2-7; no clear D. Germline CDR1 and CDR2: LNHDA and SQIVND (reference sequence). CDR3 length equals 14 residues. V gave up 1 base and J gave up 3 bases, with 10 bases separating them.